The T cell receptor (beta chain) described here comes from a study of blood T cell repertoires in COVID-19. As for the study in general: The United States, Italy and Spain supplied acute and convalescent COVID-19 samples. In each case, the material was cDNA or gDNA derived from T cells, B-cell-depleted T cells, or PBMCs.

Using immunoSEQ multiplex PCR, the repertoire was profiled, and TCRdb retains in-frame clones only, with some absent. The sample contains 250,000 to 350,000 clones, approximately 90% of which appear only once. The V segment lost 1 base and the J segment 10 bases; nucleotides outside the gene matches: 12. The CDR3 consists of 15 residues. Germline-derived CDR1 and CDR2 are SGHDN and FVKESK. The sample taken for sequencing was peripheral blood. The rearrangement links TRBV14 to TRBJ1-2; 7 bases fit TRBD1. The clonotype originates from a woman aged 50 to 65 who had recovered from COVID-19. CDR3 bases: TGTGCCAGCAGCCAAGCGTCAGGGGGAACAAGTGACTACACCTTC. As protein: CASSQASGGTSDYTF.